This paragraph reports one T cell receptor beta chain. Its specificity is unknown. The sample originates from a study of blood T cells in healthy people across ages. This CDR3 region has 16 residues. Germline CDR1 SGHAT, CDR2 FQNNGV. Trimming removed 4 bases from V and 1 base from J; junction bases left unmatched: 7. General study findings and limits: Older age coincided with a roughly linear decline in TCR beta diversity per million T cells. Changes seen in expanded clonotypes were possibly confounded by donor CMV status left unknown. The long-lived group displayed more naive CD4+ cells, plus higher diversity, than the aged donors did.

A second PCR of roughly 6 to 12 cycles used a sample-barcoded 5' primer and a J-beta primer mix. Using its own MiXCR run on the 5' RACE reads, TCRdb lists one record per CDR3 protein. The data contain over 600,000 distinct CDR3 sequences, roughly 46% of them singletons. At least 6 micrograms of total RNA were extracted per sample. The source of this sequence is a man older than 75 in good health. The sample taken for sequencing was blood. The gene calls are TRBV11-2 and TRBJ2-3; 8 positions agree with TRBD2. This CDR3 reads CASSSEGAGGTDTQYF. CDR3 nucleotide sequence: TGTGCCAGCAGCTCGGAGGGAGCGGGAGGCACAGATACGCAGTATTTT.